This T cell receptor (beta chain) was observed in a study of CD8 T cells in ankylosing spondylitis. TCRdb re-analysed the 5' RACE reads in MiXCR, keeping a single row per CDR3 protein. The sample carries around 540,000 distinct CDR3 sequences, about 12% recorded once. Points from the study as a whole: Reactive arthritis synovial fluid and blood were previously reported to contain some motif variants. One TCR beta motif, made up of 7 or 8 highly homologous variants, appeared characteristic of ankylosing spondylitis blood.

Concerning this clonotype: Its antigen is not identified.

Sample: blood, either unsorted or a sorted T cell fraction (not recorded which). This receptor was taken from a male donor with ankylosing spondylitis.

The CDR3 bases are TGTGCCTGGAGCCGGGGACAGGGTAACTATGGCTACACCTTC. It translates to CAWSRGQGNYGYTF. V is TRBV30 and J is TRBJ1-2; 9 bases align to TRBD1. Unmatched junction bases numbered 3, after V lost 3 bases and J lost 1 base. This CDR3 comprises 14 residues. CDR1 GTSNPN and CDR2 SVGIG come from the germline V gene (reference sequence).